Included here is one T cell receptor beta chain sequence, with context. What antigen it recognizes has not been identified. It has no much larger one-base neighbor in the sample; base qualities were not kept. The cohort consisted of 666 healthy bone marrow donors. Cohort members were all nominally healthy when sampled, although unrecorded immune exposures were likely present. The donor was CMV seropositive and belonged to the group of 250 to 300 seropositive cohort members. A peripheral blood sample was provided by each donor, and peripheral blood mononuclear cells were used for TCR beta sequencing. The Qiagen DNeasy Blood Extraction Kit was used to extract genomic DNA from the blood cell samples. The germline V gene supplies CDR1 MRHNA and CDR2 SNTAGT. The germline V end is reduced by 0 bases and the J end by 1 base; junction bases left unmatched: 2. The CDR3 covers 16 residues, taking in both the cysteine and the phenylalanine. The CDR3 DNA has 48 bases and is translated from base 1.

These data are taken from a study of cytomegalovirus exposure and HLA in healthy donors (dated 2017 in TCRdb). Regarding the research as a whole: In an earlier analysis of under 600 of the donors, 276 Gb of sequence data and 90 million to 120 million unique TCR beta sequences from about 179 million T cells were reported. An early release that covered fewer than 750 HLA-typed donors contained approximately 300 gigabases of sequencing data and around 85 million unique TCR sequences. Of the roughly 390 genotyped donors, 80% to 90% were placed in the genetic ancestry cluster associated with self-reported Caucasian donors. The study aimed to test whether cataloging public T cell receptors could reveal signatures of past pathogen exposure. The T cell repertoires of 666 subjects were profiled by immunosequencing and related to cytomegalovirus serostatus. A separate validation cohort of over a hundred different subjects was used in addition to the roughly 700-subject first cohort. High-throughput TCR immunosequencing, statistical association of individual TCRs with disease status, and machine learning were combined to predict cytomegalovirus infection status. A later analysis re-examined previously published TCR beta repertoires from roughly 650 donors and added high-resolution HLA genotyping to investigate patterns of TCR occurrence. Rather than using new phenotypic data, the later analysis identified candidate immune exposures from TCR beta sequences and from how often those sequences occurred across donors. An earlier analysis of fewer than 700 of the donors applied high-throughput TCR beta sequencing to assess whether each TCR beta V gene segment acted as functional or pseudogenic. Alongside the repertoire data, information on donor age, sex, ethnicity and CMV serostatus was compiled. In a later genetic analysis, genome-wide SNP genotypes for 398 of the 666 donors were used, and that subset was treated as a discovery cohort. All discovery cohort repertoires had been generated using a single sequencing platform. HLA typing included class I and class II loci at four-digit resolution. Typing coverage differed by locus: A, B, C, DRB1 and DQB1 were typed in roughly 620-630 donors, DQA1 in around 500, DPA1 in over 600, and DPB1 in 472. Because of strong linkage in the cohort, a handful of DR-DQ haplotypes were treated as single units for association and clustering. Across 398 genotyped donors of the cohort, an average of about 240,000 unique TCR beta nucleotide sequences per donor were sequenced, and approximately 17% of those sequences were non-productive. The study at large found these results: According to a later genetic analysis, donors in an Asian-associated ancestry cluster had fewer N-insertions in productive TCRs than the approximately 630-donor mean. Because the 87-base-pair reads could not distinguish some IMGT-functional V segments, including TRBV6-2 and TRBV6-3, those segments were excluded. This cohort had only TCR beta chains sequenced, and the lack of alpha or paired-chain data limited which features could be detected. Most TCR sequences were seen in very few donors, while some public TCRs were found in many individuals. In vitro tests confirmed that three of the cytomegalovirus-associated TCR beta chains recognize cytomegalovirus antigens. The earlier analysis of nearly 600 of the donors excluded some 16 rarely observed V segments, including chromosome 9 orphons, because counts were too low. A cluster of highly shared sequence variants was judged likely to be a technical artifact of the sequencing pipeline. Several of the top co-occurrence clusters appeared to be linked to parvovirus B19, influenza, CMV and Epstein-Barr virus, according to a later analysis. According to the authors, the approach could potentially be generalized to other disease states and immunological phenotypes. V-gene and J-gene trimming of TCR beta chains was associated with a missense DCLRE1C variant in a later genetic analysis, and the association was replicated in an independent cohort. The classifier was reported to diagnose cytomegalovirus status with high specificity and sensitivity in both the original and validation cohorts. Presence/absence analyses assumed roughly uniform sequencing depth across donors, an assumption that may not hold. A total of 150 or so TCR beta chains were listed by the study as associated with cytomegalovirus. Assigning TCR associations to individual alleles was difficult when HLA alleles, especially DR and DQ, strongly co-occurred. According to a later analysis, TCR association rates differed among HLA loci, with DRB1 alleles showing the most associated TCRs and HLA-C alleles showing the fewest. A further reported finding was that TCR beta sequences accurately predicted the HLA-A and HLA-B alleles for most subjects in the first cohort. In a later analysis, HLA-associated TCR beta chains were found to be more clonally expanded and to have lower generation probabilities than equally common non-associated chains. For the cohort, immune exposure information was limited to CMV serostatus. According to a later analysis, most CMV-associated TCR beta chains appeared to be HLA-restricted, and the HLA associations seemed to be driven largely by CMV exposure. Correlated functional status among segregating V segments might reflect linkage disequilibrium, but an unknown experimental factor could not be ruled out. Broadly in line with IMGT annotations, most TCR beta V segments showed up in productive rearrangements about 87% or about 30% of the time in an earlier analysis of approximately 640 of the donors. In a later analysis, some 18,000 TCR beta sequences were associated with specific HLA alleles at a false discovery rate of 0.05. HLA typing was unavailable for some donors at each locus, so association tests used only the typed subset.

Library preparation was by the immunoSEQ multiplex PCR assay. The multiplex PCR relied on a mix of 60 forward primers for TCR Vbeta segments and 13 reverse primers for TCR Jbeta segments. The CDR3 region of rearranged TCR beta genes was amplified from genomic DNA with a multiplex PCR assay. The Illumina HiSeq System was used to sequence the amplified TCR beta libraries as 87-base-pair reads. The paper's processing steps were these. A later analysis tallied around 87 million unique TCR beta chains across the 660 or so repertoires, and about 10 million of those chains were shared by two or more donors. Raw reads were error-corrected and collapsed into unique sequences by a nearest-neighbor algorithm in which closely related sequences were merged to remove PCR and sequencing errors. Alignment of CDR3 sequences to IMGT reference sequences was used to assign V, D and J gene segments. Each retained sequence needed at least a six-nucleotide match to both a V gene segment and a J gene segment. A rearrangement was called productive if the CDR3 had no stop codons and remained in frame with V and J, and every other rearrangement was called non-productive. CDR3 was defined by IMGT convention, running from the second conserved V-encoded cysteine to the conserved J-encoded phenylalanine. The earlier analysis of a few hundred of the donors excluded sequences that lacked an unambiguous match to a single V gene segment. In an earlier analysis of approximately 610 of the donors, V segments were called functional above 56.7% productive rearrangements and were called segregating when the between-donor standard deviation exceeded 5%. To diagnose cytomegalovirus status from the catalog of TCR beta chain sequences, a statistical classification framework was built. In a later analysis, TCR nucleotide sequences were compared against IMGT/GENE-DB human TR gene sequences so that V and J genes could be assigned. The TCRdist pipeline was used in a later analysis to assign CDR3 sequences and most-parsimonious VDJ recombination scenarios. In a later analysis, each TCR beta chain was defined by its CDR3 amino acid sequence together with its V-gene family, and reads without a unique V-gene family were excluded. To address suspected cross-contamination and a sequencing artifact, a later analysis removed roughly 640 highly shared, low-generation-probability nucleotide sequences. For each public chain, a later analysis derived a clonal expansion index from normalized ranks of inferred template counts within each repertoire. A later analysis computed generation probabilities with a VDJ recombination model fitted to out-of-frame rearrangements, and checked the results against IGoR. In a later analysis, hypergeometric tests were used to score TCR-TCR, TCR-HLA and TCR-CMV co-occurrence, with a repertoire-size bias correction applied to TCR pairs. A later analysis estimated false discovery rates by permuting HLA or CMV assignments 20 times. In a later analysis, co-occurring TCRs were grouped using DBSCAN, with TCRdist sequence similarity added in when clustering inside HLA-allele-positive subsets. Repertoires with fewer than 30,000 or more than 120,000 public chains, plus five repertoires with anomalous nucleotide sharing, were excluded from co-occurrence clustering. TCRdb carries this immuneACCESS record with in-frame sequences only. Its versions omit some clonotypes, under half of them owing to an unresolved V gene in the studies checked, with the rest unexplained. Clonal size and the V and J genes are those of that table, whereas D and trimming came from the DNA. The sample records 95,000 to 150,000 clones, around two thirds of which are singletons. 6.5% to 9.5% of the sample is held by the ten biggest clonotypes.

Input material: PBMCs. The sequence is built from TRBV6-4 and TRBJ2-3, with 9 central nucleotides matching TRBD2. The receptor comes from a woman aged 40-49 years in good health and CMV-seropositive. CDR3 sequence: CASSDSRGGRTDTQYF. In nucleotides, the sequence is TGTGCCAGCAGTGACTCGCGGGGGGGCCGCACAGATACGCAGTATTTT.